This entry lists 13 T cell receptor beta chains sequenced from one sample in a study of blood T cell repertoires in COVID-19. Some clones are missing from TCRdb's copy, which holds only in-frame ones; the method was immunoSEQ multiplex PCR. The table lists some 48,000 clones, 70% to 80% of them singletons. Sequenced input: PBMCs or T cells enriched from blood (not recorded which). These receptors originate from a woman between 50 and 59 years old with acute COVID-19.

The V gene is TRBV30, the J gene TRBJ1-3; maybe TRBD1 (6 bases). Germline V CDR1 and CDR2: GTSNPN, SVGIG (reference sequence). The CDR3 has 15 amino acids. Trimming left V 4 bases short and J 0 bases short, with 13 bases between. CDR3 bases: TGTGCCTGGAAGAAGGGACAAAGCTCTGGAAACACCATATATTTT. Protein product: CAWKKGQSSGNTIYF.

This chain connects TRBV14 to TRBJ1-4; D is possibly TRBD1 (5 bases). CDR1 and CDR2 (germline): SGHDN, FVKESK. This CDR3 spans 17 amino acids. V shed 1 base and J shed 5 bases, with 17 bases lying between them. The CDR3 region is CASSQGLGWGVNEKLFF. Here the CDR3 DNA reads TGTGCCAGCAGCCAAGGCTTAGGTTGGGGCGTAAATGAAAAACTGTTTTTT. Filled out from reference TRBV14 and TRBJ1-4, the complete variable domain reads EAGVTQFPSHSVIEKGQTVTLRCDPISGHDNLYWYRRVMGKEIKFLLHFVKESKQDESGMPNNRFLAERTGGTYSTLKVQPAELEDSGVYFCASSQGLGWGVNEKLFFGSGTQLSVL.

This chain uses TRBV9 with TRBJ1-4; no clear D. V was shortened by 0 bases and J by 5 bases, with 11 bases between the two germline ends. The CDR3 consists of 15 residues. The germline V gene has CDR1 SGDLS and CDR2 YYNGEE. In DNA, the CDR3 is TGTGCCAGCAGCGTAGTCGCGCCTCGGAATGAAAAACTGTTTTTT. Translation: CASSVVAPRNEKLFF.

In this sample, this clone turned up once. The chain joins TRBV27 to TRBJ1-1; D perhaps matches TRBD1 (5 bases). V was pared by 2 bases and J by 11 bases, with 15 bases between. The CDR3 spans 13 residues. Germline CDR1 reads MNHEY; CDR2 reads SMNVEV (reference sequence). The CDR3 nucleotides read TGTGCCAGCAGTTTACGGACACAGGAGGGGGCTTTCTTT. Protein sequence: CASSLRTQEGAFF.

The chain carries TRBV5-4 and TRBJ2-1; 10 bases are shared with TRBD2. CDR1 and CDR2 from the germline V gene are SGHNT and YYREEE (reference sequence). V shed 4 bases and J 10 bases; nucleotides not matched to a gene: 8. This CDR3 is built from 14 residues. The CDR3 sequence is CASSGQRGGREQFF. Written as DNA, the CDR3 is TGTGCCAGCAGCGGTCAGCGGGGGGGCAGGGAGCAGTTCTTC.

The chain carries TRBV14 and TRBJ2-2; TRBD2 aligns across 10 bases. This CDR3 spans 17 amino acids. CDR1 and CDR2 (germline): SGHDN, FVKESK. Trimming cost V 3 bases and J 3 bases; bases outside gene matches: 7. DNA for the CDR3: TGTGCCAGCAGCCAGATTGGACTAGCGGCTTACACCGGGGAGCTGTTTTTT. The encoded protein is CASSQIGLAAYTGELFF.

J is TRBJ2-5 and V is TRBV3-1 (or the pseudogene TRBV3-2); maybe TRBD2 (6 bases). The germline V and J ends were trimmed by 0 bases and 5 bases, with 16 bases remaining between them. The germline V gene encodes CDR1 LGHDT and CDR2 YNNKEL (reference sequence). CDR3 length: 16 residues. CDR3 amino acids: CASSQDRLGWGETQYF. In DNA, the CDR3 is TGTGCCAGCAGCCAAGACCGACTAGGTTGGGGGGAGACCCAGTACTTC.

This clone has only a few counts. V gene TRBV3-1 (or the pseudogene TRBV3-2) combines with J gene TRBJ1-5, with D perhaps matching TRBD1 (6 bases). Per germline, CDR1 LGHDT and CDR2 YNNKEL (reference sequence). Trimming removed 2 bases from V and 5 bases from J, with 7 bases in between. CDR3 length: 13 amino acids. This CDR3 reads CASSQQGYQPQHF. The CDR3 DNA reads as TGTGCCAGCAGCCAACAGGGGTATCAGCCCCAGCATTTT.

The chain is built from TRBV5-1 and TRBJ1-6, with a possible D match to TRBD1 (5 bases). The V and J ends lost 0 bases and 8 bases respectively, with 12 bases between them. The CDR3 is made up of 15 amino acids. Germline CDR1 is SGHRS and CDR2 is YFSETQ. CDR3 nucleotides: TGCGCCAGCAGCTTGGAAGGAGTAGGGGATTCACCCCTCCACTTT. It translates to CASSLEGVGDSPLHF.

The V gene is TRBV12-3 or TRBV12-4, the J gene TRBJ1-1; unclear D gene. Trimming cost V 3 bases and J 3 bases, with 8 bases left between them. The CDR3 is 13 residues long. The CDR3 DNA is TGTGCCAGCAGTTTTAGCGCCGACACTGAAGCTTTCTTT. This codes for CASSFSADTEAFF.

This clone came up once. The chain joins TRBV4-1 to TRBJ2-7; the D gene is possibly TRBD2 (6 bases). Germline V gene data show CDR1 as MGHRA and CDR2 as YSYEKL. The CDR3 is 16 amino acids. Trimming stripped 1 base from V and 0 bases from J, with 13 bases between. Here the CDR3 DNA reads TGCGCCAGCAGCCAAGGAGATCTGGGGGGCTCCTACGAGCAGTACTTC. Its protein is CASSQGDLGGSYEQYF.

The J gene is TRBJ2-7, the V gene TRBV7-2; TRBD1 matches at 10 bases. The CDR3 has 14 amino acids. The germline gives CDR1 SGHTA, CDR2 FQGNSA. Unmatched junction bases numbered 2, after V lost 3 bases and J lost 3 bases. As DNA, the CDR3 is TGTGCCAGCAGCTTGGGACAGGGGATCTACGAGCAGTACTTC. It is translated as CASSLGQGIYEQYF.

The chain uses TRBV25-1 and TRBJ2-2; D is undetermined. Per germline, CDR1 MGHDK and CDR2 SYGVNS. V was pared by 7 bases and J by 3 bases, with 9 bases between. The CDR3 is 13 amino acids. CDR3 in DNA: TGTGCCAGCATTGATCAGTACACCGGGGAGCTGTTTTTT. Protein product: CASIDQYTGELFF.